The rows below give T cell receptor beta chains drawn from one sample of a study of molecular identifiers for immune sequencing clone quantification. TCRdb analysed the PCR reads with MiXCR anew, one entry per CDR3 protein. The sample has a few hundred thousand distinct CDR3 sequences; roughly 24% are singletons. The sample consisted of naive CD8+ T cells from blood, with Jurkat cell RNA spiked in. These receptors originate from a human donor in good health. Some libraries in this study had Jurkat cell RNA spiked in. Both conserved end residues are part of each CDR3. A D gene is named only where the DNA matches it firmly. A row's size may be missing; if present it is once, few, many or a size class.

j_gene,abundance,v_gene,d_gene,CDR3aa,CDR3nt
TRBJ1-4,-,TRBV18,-,CASSLRSGTRGEKLFF,TGTGCCAGCTCGCTTCGCTCCGGGACACGAGGGGAAAAACTGTTTTTT
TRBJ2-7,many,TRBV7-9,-,CASSLYPGDEQYF,TGTGCCAGCAGCTTATACCCTGGCGACGAGCAGTACTTC
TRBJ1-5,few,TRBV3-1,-,CASSQEAGIQPQHF,TGTGCCAGCAGCCAAGAAGCCGGAATTCAGCCCCAGCATTTT
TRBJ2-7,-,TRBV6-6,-,CASTKGQGGVYEQYF,TGTGCCAGCACTAAAGGGCAGGGTGGGGTCTACGAGCAGTACTTC
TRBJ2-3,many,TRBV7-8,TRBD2,CASSSPAAGGRTDTQYF,TGTGCCAGCAGCTCCCCTGCAGCGGGGGGCCGCACAGATACGCAGTATTTT
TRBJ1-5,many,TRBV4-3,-,CASSQDSGSNQPQHF,TGCGCCAGCAGCCAAGATTCAGGTAGCAATCAGCCCCAGCATTTT
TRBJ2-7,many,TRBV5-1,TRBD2,CASSWTSGSQDEQYF,TGCGCCAGCAGCTGGACTAGCGGGAGCCAGGACGAGCAGTACTTC
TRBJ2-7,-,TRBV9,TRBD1,CASSTGQGGTYEQYF,TGTGCCAGCAGCACGGGACAGGGGGGCACCTACGAGCAGTACTTC
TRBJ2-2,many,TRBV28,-,CASSLTYTGELFF,TGTGCCAGCAGTTTAACGTACACCGGGGAGCTGTTTTTT
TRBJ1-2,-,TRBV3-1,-,CASSHSSRAGPRNYGYTF,TGTGCCAGCAGCCATAGTTCCCGAGCGGGGCCCCGGAACTATGGCTACACCTTC
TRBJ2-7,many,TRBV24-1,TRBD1,CATSDGTGGFDEQYF,TGTGCCACCAGTGATGGAACAGGGGGCTTCGACGAGCAGTACTTC
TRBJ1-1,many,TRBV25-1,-,CASSPGLTEAFF,TGTGCCAGCAGTCCAGGGTTAACTGAAGCTTTCTTT
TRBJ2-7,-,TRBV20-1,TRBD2,CSARELPEGAGVNSYEQYF,TGCAGTGCTAGAGAACTACCCGAGGGAGCGGGAGTGAACTCCTACGAGCAGTACTTC
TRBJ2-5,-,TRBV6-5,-,CASSHGLGNQETPYF,TGTGCCAGCAGTCACGGTTTGGGGAATCAAGAGACCCCGTACTTC
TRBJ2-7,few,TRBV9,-,CASSAETGLYEQYF,TGTGCCAGCAGCGCGGAGACAGGTCTCTACGAGCAGTACTTC
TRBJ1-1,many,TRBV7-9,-,CASSLAGSAAFF,TGTGCCAGCAGCTTAGCAGGCTCGGCAGCTTTCTTT
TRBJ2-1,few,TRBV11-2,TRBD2,CASSWGGDEQFF,TGTGCCAGCAGCTGGGGGGGAGATGAGCAGTTCTTC
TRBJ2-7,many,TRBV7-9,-,CASSYGTLHYEQYF,TGTGCCAGCAGCTACGGGACACTCCACTACGAGCAGTACTTC
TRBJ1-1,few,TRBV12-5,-,CASGLGGAANTEAFF,TGTGCTAGTGGTTTAGGGGGGGCAGCCAACACTGAAGCTTTCTTT
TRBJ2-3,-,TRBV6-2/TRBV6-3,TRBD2,CASSELAEISTDTQYF,TGTGCCAGCAGTGAACTAGCGGAGATTAGCACAGATACGCAGTATTTT
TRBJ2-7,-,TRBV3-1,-,CASSQDIIGLVLEQYF,TGTGCCAGCAGCCAAGATATAATAGGCTTGGTCCTTGAGCAGTACTTC
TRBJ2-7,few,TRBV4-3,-,CASSQDTGSSYEQYF,TGCGCCAGCAGCCAAGATACGGGCAGCTCCTACGAGCAGTACTTC
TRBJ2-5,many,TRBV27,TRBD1,CASSLEAGGSETQYF,TGTGCCAGCAGTTTAGAGGCAGGGGGTTCGGAGACCCAGTACTTC
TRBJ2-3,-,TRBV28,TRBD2,CASTRTSLADTQYF,TGTGCCAGCACGAGGACTAGCTTGGCAGATACGCAGTATTTT
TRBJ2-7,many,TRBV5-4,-,CASSWGTGYEQYF,TGTGCCAGCAGCTGGGGGACTGGGTACGAGCAGTACTTC
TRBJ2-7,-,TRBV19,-,CASSMERYYEQYF,TGTGCCAGTAGTATGGAGCGCTACTACGAGCAGTACTTC
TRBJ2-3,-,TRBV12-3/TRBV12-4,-,CASSEKEVTPSTGTQYF,TGTGCCAGCAGCGAGAAAGAAGTGACGCCTAGCACAGGTACGCAGTATTTT
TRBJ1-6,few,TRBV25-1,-,CASSAGGLTNSPLHF,TGTGCCAGCAGCGCCGGTGGACTTACTAATTCACCCCTCCACTTT
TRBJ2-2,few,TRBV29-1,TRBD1,CSGQQGTGELFF,TGCAGCGGTCAACAGGGGACCGGGGAGCTGTTTTTT
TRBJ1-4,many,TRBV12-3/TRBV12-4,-,CASSLETPPAEKLFF,TGTGCCAGCAGTTTGGAGACTCCTCCAGCGGAAAAACTGTTTTTT
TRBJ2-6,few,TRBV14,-,CASSQDHDSGANVLTF,TGTGCCAGCAGCCAAGATCATGACTCTGGGGCCAACGTCCTGACTTTC
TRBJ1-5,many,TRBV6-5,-,CASSYSSDSNQPQHF,TGTGCCAGCAGTTACTCGTCGGATTCCAATCAGCCCCAGCATTTT
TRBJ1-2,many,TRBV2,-,CASGGRGGYGYTF,TGTGCCAGCGGCGGCAGGGGAGGGTATGGCTACACCTTC